A single sample is the source of the 7 T cell receptor beta chains below, sequenced in a study of cytomegalovirus exposure and HLA in healthy donors. The primer mix had 60 Vbeta and 13 Jbeta primers. The method was immunoSEQ multiplex PCR; TCRdb's version includes in-frame clones alone and lacks a portion of them. Counted here are around 140,000 clones, more than 75% occurring once; the ten biggest clones make up about 2.4%. The material sequenced was PBMCs. The receptors originated from a man in his forties or fifties in good health and CMV-seronegative.

With respect to this clone: Other DNA variants within this sample encode the same CDR3. The chain links TRBV7-3 to TRBJ2-1, with TRBD1 identical over 9 bases. V lost 5 bases to trimming and J lost 1 base; unmatched junction nucleotides: 3. Germline assignment: CDR1 SGHTA and CDR2 FQGTGA. The CDR3 loop spans 15 amino acids. CDR3 residues: CASSLDRGSYNEQFF. The CDR3 bases are TGTGCCAGCAGCCTCGACAGGGGGTCCTACAATGAGCAGTTCTTC.

The chain joins TRBV13 to TRBJ2-2; possible D gene TRBD1, 5 bases. The CDR3 totals 15 residues. V shed 5 bases and J shed 3 bases, with 13 bases lying between them. The V gene's germline CDR1 is PRHDT and CDR2 FYEKMQ (reference sequence). The CDR3 protein is CASSGRQIYTGELFF. In DNA form, the CDR3 reads TGTGCCAGCAGCGGTCGACAGATATACACCGGGGAGCTGTTTTTT.

This chain links TRBV7-2 with TRBJ2-1; weak D call: TRBD2 (7 bases). Germline CDR1 reads SGHTA; CDR2 reads FQGNSA. The CDR3 runs to 16 residues. The V and J ends lost 6 bases and 2 bases respectively, with 17 bases between them. CDR3 residues: CASRGFGRGPYNEQFF. Here the CDR3 DNA reads TGTGCCAGCAGGGGGTTTGGGCGGGGGCCCTACAATGAGCAGTTCTTC.

The rearrangement joins TRBV15 to TRBJ1-2; the D gene is possibly TRBD1 (5 bases). Germline lookup yields CDR1 LNHNV and CDR2 YYDKDF (reference sequence). CDR3 length equals 15 residues. Trimming took off 2 bases at V and 1 base at J, with 11 bases between the two ends. CDR3 DNA sequence: TGTGCCACCAGCAGAAGCGACAGCCTTAACTATGGCTACACCTTC. This codes for CATSRSDSLNYGYTF.

The chain links TRBV2 to TRBJ1-2; 7 bases fit TRBD1. The CDR3 has 15 residues. The V gene end was trimmed by 5 bases and the J gene end by 0 bases; junction bases not matched to a gene: 6. The germline V gene has CDR1 SNHLY and CDR2 FYNNEI. As DNA, the CDR3 is TGTGCCAGCAGTAGACAGGGTTCAGCTAACTATGGCTACACCTTC. Residues: CASSRQGSANYGYTF.

The V gene is TRBV6-1, the J gene TRBJ2-2; 7 nucleotides match TRBD1. The length of the CDR3 is 15 residues. The V and J ends lost 3 bases and 1 base, in that order; junction bases with no gene match: 2. Germline V CDR1 and CDR2: MNHNS, SASEGT. CDR3 in DNA: TGTGCCAGCAGTGAGAACAGGGGGAACACCGGGGAGCTGTTTTTT. This translates into CASSENRGNTGELFF.

The chain is built from TRBV7-9 and TRBJ1-1; a possible D gene is TRBD1 (5 bases). This CDR3 region has 17 residues. V lost 6 bases and J 0 bases, leaving 20 bases between the germline ends. CDR1 is SEHNR and CDR2 is FQNEAQ in the germline V gene (reference sequence). CDR3 protein: CASSPEAGRILNTEAFF. CDR3 bases: TGTGCCAGCAGTCCCGAGGCAGGGCGGATTTTGAACACTGAAGCTTTCTTT.